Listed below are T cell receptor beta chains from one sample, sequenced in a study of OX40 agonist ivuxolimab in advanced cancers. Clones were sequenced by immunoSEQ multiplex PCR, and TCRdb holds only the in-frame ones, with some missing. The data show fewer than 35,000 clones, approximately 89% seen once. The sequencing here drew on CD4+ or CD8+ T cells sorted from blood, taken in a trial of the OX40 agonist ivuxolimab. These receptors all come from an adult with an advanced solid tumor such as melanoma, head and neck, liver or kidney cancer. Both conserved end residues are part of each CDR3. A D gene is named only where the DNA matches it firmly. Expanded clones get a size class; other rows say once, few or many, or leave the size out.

CSADPGSLAFF,TGCAGCGCCGACCCTGGGTCTCTGGCTTTCTTT,TRBJ1-1,.,.,TRBV29-1
CASSDRSSYNSPLHF,TGTGCCAGTAGTGACAGGAGCTCCTATAATTCACCCCTCCACTTT,TRBJ1-6,.,.,TRBV19
CASSERGREKLFF,TGCGCCAGCAGTGAACGTGGGAGGGAAAAACTGTTTTTT,TRBJ1-4,.,.,TRBV10-2
CASSEESEQFF,TGTGCCAGTAGTGAGGAGAGTGAGCAGTTCTTC,TRBJ2-1,.,.,TRBV19
CASSQDAETQYF,TGTGCCAGCAGCCAAGATGCAGAGACCCAGTACTTC,TRBJ2-5,.,.,TRBV14
CASSILSEGAEQYF,TGTGCCAGTAGTATTTTGTCAGAGGGGGCCGAGCAGTACTTC,TRBJ2-7,TRBD1,few,TRBV19
CASTETTGSWYYGYTF,TGTGCCAGTACAGAAACTACAGGGTCGTGGTACTATGGCTACACCTTC,TRBJ1-2,.,.,TRBV19
CASSHDGAYEQYF,TGTGCCAGCAGCCACGACGGTGCCTACGAGCAGTACTTC,TRBJ2-7,.,.,TRBV7-9
CASSVEGSGSYEQYF,TGTGCCAGCAGCGTAGAAGGTAGCGGGAGTTACGAGCAGTACTTC,TRBJ2-7,TRBD2,.,TRBV9
CASSPSPINNEQFF,TGTGCCAGCAGTCCAAGTCCTATAAACAATGAGCAGTTCTTC,TRBJ2-1,.,.,TRBV27
CASSPASWDEQFF,TGCGCCAGCAGCCCAGCTAGTTGGGATGAGCAGTTCTTC,TRBJ2-1,.,.,TRBV5-1
CATSEGGTYNEQFF,TGTGCCACCTCCGAGGGGGGCACCTACAATGAGCAGTTCTTC,TRBJ2-1,.,.,TRBV7-9
CASSRNRGQETQYF,TGTGCCAGTAGTAGAAACAGGGGCCAAGAGACCCAGTACTTC,TRBJ2-5,TRBD1,.,TRBV19
CASSLWGTTSTDTQYF,TGTGCCAGCAGCTTGTGGGGGACAACTAGCACAGATACGCAGTATTTT,TRBJ2-3,.,.,TRBV7-2
CASSLRARGEAFF,TGTGCCAGCAGCTTAAGGGCTCGGGGAGAAGCTTTCTTT,TRBJ1-1,.,.,TRBV13
CASSGWEGSTNEKLFF,TGTGCCAGCAGTGGGTGGGAGGGTTCAACTAATGAAAAACTGTTTTTT,TRBJ1-4,.,.,TRBV2
CATSRELWGEQYF,TGTGCCACCAGCAGAGAACTTTGGGGCGAGCAGTACTTC,TRBJ2-7,.,.,TRBV15
CASSFYQETQYF,TGTGCCAGCAGCTTTTACCAAGAGACCCAGTACTTC,TRBJ2-5,.,.,TRBV7-9
CASSLVLSHSRGLVTEAFF,TGTGCCAGCAGCTTAGTTTTAAGCCATAGCCGGGGGCTTGTGACTGAAGCTTTCTTT,TRBJ1-1,.,.,TRBV7-2
CASSQQIGAGGVYEQYF,TGCGCCAGCAGCCAACAGATAGGGGCCGGAGGGGTCTACGAGCAGTACTTC,TRBJ2-7,.,.,TRBV4-1
CASRTAGYGYTF,TGTGCCAGTCGGACAGCGGGATATGGCTACACCTTC,TRBJ1-2,.,.,TRBV6-1
CSALVASGSGFQYF,TGCAGCGCCCTCGTCGCTAGCGGGAGTGGATTTCAGTACTTC,TRBJ2-7,TRBD2,.,TRBV29-1
CASSQEERGAHNEQFF,TGTGCCAGCAGCCAAGAGGAGCGGGGGGCCCACAATGAGCAGTTCTTC,TRBJ2-1,TRBD2,few,TRBV14
CATLEATGQVQSYEQYF,TGTGCCACCCTAGAAGCCACGGGACAGGTCCAGTCCTACGAGCAGTACTTC,TRBJ2-7,TRBD1,.,TRBV6-4
CASRTSGGKYNEQFF,TGTGCCAGCAGGACTAGCGGGGGAAAATACAATGAGCAGTTCTTC,TRBJ2-1,TRBD2,.,TRBV27
CSVPLSRDGRSVLTF,TGCAGCGTTCCCCTATCCCGGGACGGAAGGAGCGTCCTGACTTTC,TRBJ2-6,.,.,TRBV29-1
CASSQGSGLAGIYQETQYF,TGTGCCAGCAGCCAAGGGTCCGGACTAGCGGGAATTTATCAAGAGACCCAGTACTTC,TRBJ2-5,TRBD2,.,TRBV4-2
CASSLAGRYYEQYF,TGCGCCAGCAGCTTGGCCGGGAGGTATTACGAGCAGTACTTC,TRBJ2-7,TRBD2,.,TRBV5-1
CASRTQRYNEQFF,TGTGCTTCTCGAACCCAGCGGTACAATGAGCAGTTCTTC,TRBJ2-1,.,.,TRBV2